These 29 T cell receptor beta chains share one sample of origin, sequenced in a study of CD8 T cells in Susac syndrome. An input of roughly 0.45 to 1 ug of RNA was subjected to reverse transcription using random hexamers. Using its own MiXCR run on the immunoSEQ multiplex PCR reads, TCRdb lists one record per CDR3 protein. The sample has 78,000 or so distinct CDR3 sequences, about 95% seen once; the top ten hold about 0.4%. The specimen was CD8+ T cells from PBMCs. These receptors originate from a human donor with multiple sclerosis.

The gene calls are TRBV19 and TRBJ1-2; D unclear. Germline V gene data show CDR1 as LNHDA and CDR2 as SQIVND (reference sequence). CDR3 size: 15 residues. Trimming stripped 8 bases from V and 4 bases from J, with 20 bases between. The DNA of the CDR3 is TGTGCCAGTGCCGGCACGAGGGCTGTGAGCTATGGCTACACCTTC. This sequence encodes CASAGTRAVSYGYTF.

The chain couples TRBV2 to TRBJ2-1; D possibly corresponds to TRBD1 (6 bases). Germline CDR1 and CDR2: SNHLY and FYNNEI. The CDR3 is made up of 13 amino acids. The V and J ends lost 10 bases and 5 bases respectively, with 15 bases between them. The CDR3, as DNA: TGTGCCAAGATTCGACAGGCCGACAATGAGCAGTTCTTC. Protein product: CAKIRQADNEQFF.

The chain has TRBV7-2 and TRBJ2-2; no definite D call. The CDR3 covers 12 residues. Trimming stripped 4 bases from V and 6 bases from J, with 6 bases between. Germline V gene data show CDR1 as SGHTA and CDR2 as FQGNSA. This chain's CDR3 is CASSWDSGELFF. CDR3 sequence (DNA): TGTGCCAGCAGCTGGGATTCCGGGGAGCTGTTTTTT.

The chain has TRBV29-1 and TRBJ1-1; D remains ambiguous. Germline V gene lookup returns CDR1 SQVTM and CDR2 ANQGSEA. There are 13 residues in the CDR3. V was clipped by 3 bases and J by 1 base, with 9 bases between them. CDR3 nucleotide sequence: TGCAGCGTTGATAGTAGACAGAACACTGAAGCTTTCTTT. Protein: CSVDSRQNTEAFF.

The chain employs TRBV5-6 and TRBJ2-5, with TRBD2 matching 9 bases. V lost 5 bases and J lost 4; bases outside the gene matches: 9. This CDR3 is 15 amino acids long. The germline gives CDR1 SGHDT, CDR2 YYEEEE. CDR3 sequence reads: CASRSGPSGAETQYF. DNA for the CDR3: TGTGCCAGCAGGTCCGGTCCTAGCGGGGCAGAGACCCAGTACTTC.

The J gene is TRBJ2-2, the V gene TRBV12-3 or TRBV12-4, with a possible D match to TRBD1 (6 bases). The CDR3 totals 15 residues. The V gene lost 8 bases and the J gene lost 5 bases, with 18 bases spanning the gap. The CDR3 DNA follows: TGTGCCAGCCTCGGGACACCAACCCCGACCGGGGAGCTGTTTTTT. Its translation is CASLGTPTPTGELFF.

The chain employs TRBV6-2 or TRBV6-3 and TRBJ2-7, with 9 bases that match TRBD1. CDR1 is MNHEY, CDR2 SVGEGT, per germline. CDR3 length equals 14 residues. Trimming took 6 bases from V and 5 from J; bases not matched to a gene: 8. Written as DNA, the CDR3 is TGTGCCAGCAGACGAGGACAGGGGCTGGACGAGCAGTACTTC. Translated, it gives CASRRGQGLDEQYF.

This chain connects TRBV7-6 to TRBJ1-1; no reliable D call. The CDR3 covers 15 residues. Germline V gene data show CDR1 as SGHVS and CDR2 as FNYEAQ. Trimming removed 0 bases at V and 0 bases at J, with 8 bases between. CDR3 DNA: TGTGCCAGCAGCTTAGCCCGAGGGTTGAACACTGAAGCTTTCTTT. Protein: CASSLARGLNTEAFF.

The rearrangement links TRBV4-1 to TRBJ2-7; TRBD1 matches 8 bases. Germline V gives CDR1 MGHRA, CDR2 YSYEKL. The CDR3 runs 20 residues. J gave up 4 bases and V 0 bases, and 20 bases lay outside the gene matches. CDR3 DNA: TGCGCCAGCAGCCAAGATAGGGCAGGGGGCGGCCACTCAACATATTACGAGCAGTACTTC. Amino acid sequence: CASSQDRAGGGHSTYYEQYF.

V usage is TRBV19 and J usage is TRBJ1-1, with D possibly matching TRBD1 (5 bases). The CDR3 consists of 13 residues. V was shortened by 3 bases and J by 10 bases, with 15 bases between the two germline ends. Germline values: CDR1 LNHDA, CDR2 SQIVND (reference sequence). CDR3 in amino acids: CASSIGGLAGAFF. The CDR3 DNA reads as TGTGCCAGTAGTATCGGGGGACTGGCCGGAGCTTTCTTT.

The V call is TRBV29-1, the J call TRBJ1-2; D is undetermined. This CDR3 has 11 amino acids. V lost 6 bases and J lost 6, with 11 bases in between. Germline CDR1 SQVTM, CDR2 ANQGSEA. CDR3 sequence reads: CSVPAGNGYTF. The CDR3 region has the DNA TGCAGCGTCCCGGCTGGAAATGGCTACACCTTC.

This chain connects TRBV11-2 to TRBJ1-1; D uncertain. CDR3 length equals 12 residues. The V gene's germline CDR1 is SGHAT and CDR2 FQNNGV. The germline V and J ends were trimmed by 5 bases and 6 bases, with 10 bases remaining between them. The DNA of the CDR3 is TGTGCCAGCAGCCGAATGGGGTCTGAAGCTTTCTTT. Translated: CASSRMGSEAFF.

The gene calls are TRBV29-1 and TRBJ2-2; D uncertain. The CDR3 contains 10 residues. V was cut by 5 bases and J by 6 bases, with 4 bases left in between. Looked up from germline, CDR1 is SQVTM and CDR2 is ANQGSEA. The CDR3 loop is CSVLSGELFF. The CDR3, as DNA: TGCAGCGTTCTTTCCGGGGAGCTGTTTTTT.

This chain links TRBV10-1 with TRBJ2-7; 8 bases are shared with TRBD2. From germline, CDR1 is WNHNN and CDR2 SYGVQD (reference sequence). With 6 bases clipped from V and 4 bases from J, the junction kept 8 bases outside the gene matches. The CDR3 covers 14 residues. CDR3: CASSAGLGVYEQYF. As DNA, the CDR3 is TGCGCCAGCAGCGCGGGACTAGGAGTATACGAGCAGTACTTC.

This clonotype showed up just once. The CDR3 DNA is TGCAGTGCTAGAGATTATGCAGCGGGAGAAACCGGGGAGCTGTTTTTT. Its translation: CSARDYAAGETGELFF. This chain links TRBV20-1 with TRBJ2-2, with 8 nucleotides matching TRBD2. Germline trimming cut 0 bases from V and 5 bases from J; bases unmatched to any gene: 8. This CDR3 comprises 16 residues. Germline V lookup: CDR1 DFQATT, CDR2 SNEGSKA (reference sequence).

The V gene is TRBV5-4, the J gene TRBJ2-7; D is ambiguous. Germline CDR1 reads SGHNT; CDR2 reads YYREEE (reference sequence). Trimming shortened V by 4 bases and J by 1 base, and 18 bases separated the two germline ends. This CDR3 comprises 16 residues. CDR3 DNA: TGTGCCAGCAGCCGGCGATCCGAAAGGGCTTCCTACGAGCAGTACTTC. Amino acids: CASSRRSERASYEQYF.

This clonotype was detected only once. The CDR3 loop is CASSPGTGLSTEAFF. CDR3 bases: TGTGCCAGTAGTCCCGGGACAGGGTTAAGCACTGAAGCTTTCTTT. The V call is TRBV19, the J call TRBJ1-1; TRBD1 matches 9 bases. J gave up 4 bases and V 5 bases, and 8 bases lay outside the gene matches. The CDR3 is 15 amino acids. Per germline, CDR1 LNHDA and CDR2 SQIVND (reference sequence). The whole variable domain, filled in from reference TRBV19 and TRBJ1-1, reads DGGITQSPKYLFRKEGQNVTLSCEQNLNHDAMYWYRQDPGQGLRLIYYSQIVNDFQKGDIAEGYSVSREKKESFPLTVTSAQKNPTAFYLCASSPGTGLSTEAFFGQGTRLTVV.

This chain uses TRBV4-3 with TRBJ2-6, with D possibly being TRBD1 (6 bases). CDR1 is LGHNA and CDR2 is YSLEER in the germline V gene. The CDR3 contains 18 residues. V was trimmed by 1 base and J by 0 bases, leaving 13 bases between them. The CDR3 reads CASSQGVPGDSGANVLTF. CDR3 DNA: TGCGCCAGCAGCCAAGGGGTCCCAGGGGACTCTGGGGCCAACGTCCTGACTTTC.

The CDR3 nucleotides read TGTGCCAGCAGCGTAGACACAGGGGAACGGGGCACCGGGGAGCTGTTTTTT. Protein sequence: CASSVDTGERGTGELFF. The chain has TRBV9 and TRBJ2-2; TRBD1 matches 7 bases. The CDR3 length is 17 residues. Germline CDR1 reads SGDLS; CDR2 reads YYNGEE. After removal of 0 bases from V and 4 bases from J, the junction contained 9 bases not matched to a gene.

The V and J genes are TRBV14 and TRBJ1-2; tentatively, D is TRBD1 (6 bases). The CDR3 extends over 15 amino acids. The V gene lost 5 bases and the J gene lost 5 bases, with 18 bases spanning the gap. Looked up from germline, CDR1 is SGHDN and CDR2 is FVKESK. The CDR3 reads CASSGRRGSEYGYTF. The CDR3 DNA sequence: TGTGCCAGCAGCGGCCGCAGGGGATCGGAGTATGGCTACACCTTC.

The sample holds one count of this clonotype. This rearrangement joins TRBV6-6 to TRBJ2-5; TRBD1 agrees at 11 bases. This CDR3 has 15 amino acids. CDR1 and CDR2 from the germline V gene are MNHNY and SVGAGI (reference sequence). Losses at the gene ends were 4 bases for V and 5 bases for J; bases not matched to a gene: 6. The CDR3 here is CASSFWTGGIETQYF. CDR3 DNA sequence: TGTGCCAGCAGTTTCTGGACAGGGGGCATCGAGACCCAGTACTTC.

The chain has TRBV27 and TRBJ2-2, with a weak D call TRBD1 (6 bases). The CDR3 runs 13 residues. Per germline, CDR1 MNHEY and CDR2 SMNVEV (reference sequence). The V end was cut by 5 bases, the J end by 6 bases, with 10 bases between. In DNA, the CDR3 is TGTGCCAGCAGTCGCAGGGGTCCCGGGGAGCTGTTTTTT. It specifies CASSRRGPGELFF.

The chain has TRBV6-1 and TRBJ1-5; D is undetermined. CDR3 length: 13 amino acids. Germline CDR1 reads MNHNS; CDR2 reads SASEGT. V was shortened by 6 bases and J by 9 bases, with 15 bases between the two germline ends. DNA for the CDR3: TGTGCCAGCAGCCCCTCGGGGTCTAGGCCCCAGCATTTT. The encoded protein is CASSPSGSRPQHF.

The genes are TRBV27 and TRBJ1-3; no clear D. CDR1 is MNHEY, CDR2 SMNVEV, per germline (reference sequence). The CDR3 covers 13 residues. The ends were cut back, 3 bases at V and 2 bases at J, with 5 bases in the middle. CDR3 protein: CASSFGAGNTIYF. DNA for the CDR3: TGTGCCAGCAGTTTCGGGGCTGGAAACACCATATATTTT.

The chain joins TRBV30 to TRBJ2-7; 11 bases are shared with TRBD2. Trimming at V came to 3 bases and at J to 0 bases, leaving 4 bases not matched to a gene. The germline V gene encodes CDR1 GTSNPN and CDR2 SVGIG (reference sequence). The CDR3 length is 15 residues. The CDR3 DNA reads as TGTGCCTGGAGGACTAGCGGGATCAGCTCCTACGAGCAGTACTTC. Translation: CAWRTSGISSYEQYF.

V is TRBV29-1 and J is TRBJ1-1, with D possibly TRBD1 on 5 matching bases. Germline loops: CDR1 SQVTM, CDR2 ANQGSEA. The CDR3 runs to 13 residues. V was shortened by 4 bases and J by 2 bases, with 11 bases between the two germline ends. The chain's CDR3 is CSVAPGTNTEAFF. The CDR3 bases are TGCAGCGTTGCCCCAGGGACCAACACTGAAGCTTTCTTT.

This chain links TRBV11-3 with TRBJ1-1; possibly TRBD1 for D (5 bases). The ends were cut back, 5 bases at V and 2 bases at J, with 18 bases in the middle. The length of the CDR3 is 16 residues. Looked up from germline, CDR1 is SGHNT and CDR2 is YENEEA. The CDR3 sequence: CASSAGAGTLNTEAFF. The CDR3 DNA is TGTGCCAGCAGCGCCGGGGCAGGAACGCTCAACACTGAAGCTTTCTTT. Full variable domain (missing parts from reference TRBV11-3 and TRBJ1-1): EAGVVQSPRYKIIEKKQPVAFWCNPISGHNTLYWYLQNLGQGPELLIRYENEEAVDDSQLPKDRFSAERLKGVDSTLKIQPAELGDSAVYLCASSAGAGTLNTEAFFGQGTRLTVV.

The chain links TRBV4-1 to TRBJ2-1, with a possible D match to TRBD2 (6 bases). Germline-derived CDR1 and CDR2 are MGHRA and YSYEKL. The CDR3 is made up of 15 amino acids. The germline V and J ends were trimmed by 8 bases and 0 bases, with 14 bases remaining between them. As DNA, the CDR3 is TGCGCCAGCTCCGGGGAGGCTAGCTCCTACAATGAGCAGTTCTTC. This encodes CASSGEASSYNEQFF.

This clonotype was observed a few times. V usage is TRBV6-2 or TRBV6-3 and J usage is TRBJ2-2; D is undetermined. V gave up 7 bases and J gave up 4 bases, with 10 bases separating them. This CDR3 comprises 13 residues. Per germline, CDR1 MNHEY and CDR2 SVGEGT. The DNA of the CDR3 is TGTGCCAGCACCTATGAGATCACCGGGGAGCTGTTTTTT. Its protein is CASTYEITGELFF.